Shown below are 27 T cell receptor beta chains from a single sample sequenced in a study of OX40 agonist ivuxolimab in advanced cancers. Repertoires were generated with immunoSEQ multiplex PCR, while TCRdb's copy carries only in-frame clones and drops some. The data show 55,000 to 70,000 clones, with around 87% seen just once and roughly 1.1% held by the top ten. The sequencing used CD4+ or CD8+ T cells sorted from blood, collected in a trial of the OX40 agonist ivuxolimab. All receptors derive from an adult with an advanced solid tumor such as melanoma, head and neck, liver or kidney cancer.

In DNA form, the CDR3 reads TGCGCCAGCAGCCAACAACCCGAGGGGCGAGGAAACACCATATATTTT. It yields the protein CASSQQPEGRGNTIYF. The J gene is TRBJ1-3, the V gene TRBV4-1, with D perhaps TRBD1 (5 bases). This CDR3 spans 16 amino acids. The ends were cut back, 2 bases at V and 4 bases at J, with 15 bases in the middle. Per germline, CDR1 MGHRA and CDR2 YSYEKL.

This clone was found once. This sequence joins TRBV5-1 and TRBJ2-3; 10 bases line up with TRBD1. Germline V lookup: CDR1 SGHRS, CDR2 YFSETQ. The CDR3 is 17 amino acids. V shed 4 bases and J 8 bases; nucleotides not matched to a gene: 16. The CDR3 nucleotides are TGCGCCAGCAGCATCGCGCAAGACAGGGGGCGAAGGGGTACGCAGTATTTT. It translates to CASSIAQDRGRRGTQYF.

This chain connects TRBV7-9 to TRBJ2-1; 11 bases fit TRBD2. Germline V gene sequence: CDR1 SEHNR, CDR2 FQNEAQ (reference sequence). The CDR3 is made up of 16 amino acids. J lost 6 bases, V lost 4 bases, and 8 bases had no gene match. The chain's CDR3 is CASSSRLAGRGNEQFF. Here the CDR3 DNA reads TGTGCCAGCAGCTCTCGACTAGCGGGGAGGGGCAATGAGCAGTTCTTC. The variable domain in full, with the rest retrieved from reference TRBV7-9 and TRBJ2-1, is DTGVSQNPRHKITKRGQNVTFRCDPISEHNRLYWYRQTLGQGPEFLTYFQNEAQLEKSRLLSDRFSAERPKGSFSTLEIQRTEQGDSAMYLCASSSRLAGRGNEQFFGPGTRLTVL.

This chain connects TRBV11-3 to TRBJ2-1; D gene uncertain. V was trimmed by 5 bases and J by 6 bases, leaving 11 bases between them. The germline V gene encodes CDR1 SGHNT and CDR2 YENEEA. This CDR3 has 13 amino acids. CDR3 amino acids: CASSLGRTNEQFF. The CDR3 nucleotides read TGTGCCAGCAGCCTTGGAAGAACCAATGAGCAGTTCTTC.

V usage is TRBV5-5 and J usage is TRBJ1-1; a weak D match, TRBD1 (5 bases). V dropped 4 bases and J dropped 2 bases, with 6 bases sitting between them. Looked up from germline, CDR1 is SGHKS and CDR2 is YYEKEE (reference sequence). The CDR3 sequence is 12 residues long. For the CDR3, the DNA is TGTGCCAGCAGCGGGGCTAACACTGAAGCTTTCTTT. As protein: CASSGANTEAFF.

The V call is TRBV6-6, the J call TRBJ1-6; 7 bases match TRBD1. The germline gives CDR1 MNHNY, CDR2 SVGAGI (reference sequence). CDR3 length: 15 residues. V was clipped by 9 bases and J by 7 bases; unmatched bases: 12. The CDR3 DNA is TGTGCCAGTTCCAGCCCTTGGGACAGAAATTCACCCCTCCACTTT. This gives the protein CASSSPWDRNSPLHF.

This sequence joins TRBV6-1 and TRBJ2-1; D possibly corresponds to TRBD1 (5 bases). The CDR3 contains 13 residues. CDR1 is MNHNS and CDR2 is SASEGT in the germline V gene. V shed 6 bases and J shed 6 bases, with 12 bases lying between them. CDR3 region: CASRKRQGNEQFF. CDR3 nucleotide sequence: TGTGCCAGCAGGAAAAGGCAGGGCAATGAGCAGTTCTTC.

The chain is built from TRBV5-1 and TRBJ2-5, with 8 bases fitting TRBD2. The CDR3 runs to 17 residues. Trimming removed 2 bases from V and 4 bases from J; junction bases left unmatched: 13. In germline, CDR1 is SGHRS, CDR2 YFSETQ. The CDR3 DNA reads TGCGCCAGCAGCTTTGAGGGGATAGGACTAGCCGGAGAGACCCAGTACTTC. It specifies CASSFEGIGLAGETQYF.

V usage is TRBV4-2 and J usage is TRBJ1-3; TRBD1 matches at 7 bases. Trimming took 7 bases from V and 2 from J; bases not matched to a gene: 5. CDR3 size: 14 residues. From germline, CDR1 is LGHNA and CDR2 YNFKEQ. CDR3 residues: CASNIGGPGNTIYF. The CDR3 DNA reads TGTGCCAGCAATATAGGGGGCCCTGGAAACACCATATATTTT.

V and J are TRBV2 and TRBJ1-5; 8 nucleotides align to TRBD1. Losses at the gene ends were 6 bases for V and 4 bases for J; bases not matched to a gene: 11. CDR1 is SNHLY and CDR2 is FYNNEI in the germline V gene. CDR3 length: 16 residues. As DNA, the CDR3 is TGTGCCAGCAGGCCAGGGGGCGCCGGAGTGAATCAGCCCCAGCATTTT. Translation: CASRPGGAGVNQPQHF.

The CDR3 DNA is TGTGCTAGTGGTTCCGGGGGTTGGGGGAGTGGTGAGCAGTTCTTC. Encoded protein: CASGSGGWGSGEQFF. The V and J genes are TRBV12-5 and TRBJ2-1, with D possibly being TRBD2 (6 bases). Trimming cost V 4 bases and J 9 bases, with 19 bases left between them. This CDR3 is 15 amino acids long. Per the germline V gene, CDR1 is LGHNT and CDR2 is FRNRAP.

This rearrangement joins TRBV18 to TRBJ1-2; 9 positions agree with TRBD1. The junction had 3 bases not matched to a gene; V was cut back by 3 bases and J by 4 bases. Germline V CDR1 and CDR2: KGHSH, LQKENI. The CDR3 contains 14 residues. CDR3 sequence (DNA): TGTGCCAGCTCACCGGGGACAGGGTCCTATGGCTACACCTTC. Translated: CASSPGTGSYGYTF.

As regards this clone: Sequence at one end of the junction differs from germline and may be a read error. The V and J genes are TRBV7-2 and TRBJ1-2, with a tentative D call TRBD1 (5 bases). The CDR3 covers 14 residues. The germline V gene has CDR1 SGHTA and CDR2 FQGNSA. Written as DNA, the CDR3 is TGTGCCAGCAGCTCCTACAGGAGCTCCGTTCCTAGAGCCTTC. Amino acid sequence: CASSSYRSSVPRAF.

The chain joins TRBV6-5 to TRBJ1-6; D might be TRBD1 (6 bases). The V and J ends lost 2 bases and 4 bases respectively, with 12 bases between them. Germline V gene lookup returns CDR1 MNHEY and CDR2 SVGAGI. This CDR3 spans 16 amino acids. The CDR3 DNA is TGTGCCAGCAGTTACGGGCGACAGGTGTATAATTCACCCCTCCACTTT. Amino acid sequence: CASSYGRQVYNSPLHF.

On this clone: The junction does not match germline at one end; this may be a read error. This chain uses TRBV6-1 with TRBJ2-3; 8 bases agree with TRBD1. CDR3 length: 12 residues. The germline V gene encodes CDR1 MNHNS and CDR2 SASEGT. CDR3: CASSPRQGPHSF. CDR3 nucleotide sequence: TGTGCCAGCAGTCCTCGACAGGGGCCCCACAGTTTT.

The rearrangement joins TRBV7-6 to TRBJ1-3; TRBD1 matches 8 bases. Germline CDR1 and CDR2: SGHVS and FNYEAQ. J lost 0 bases, V lost 5 bases, and 6 bases had no gene match. The CDR3 has 16 amino acids. The chain's CDR3 is CASSIRTGLSGNTIYF. The DNA of the CDR3 is TGTGCCAGCAGCATAAGGACAGGGCTCTCTGGAAACACCATATATTTT. Full variable domain (missing parts from reference TRBV7-6 and TRBJ1-3): GAGVSQSPRYKVTKRGQDVALRCDPISGHVSLYWYRQALGQGPEFLTYFNYEAQQDKSGLPNDRFSAERPEGSISTLTIQRTEQRDSAMYRCASSIRTGLSGNTIYFGEGSWLTVV.

A word on this clone: Other nucleotide sequences in the sample specify the same CDR3. The chain joins TRBV18 to TRBJ1-4; the D gene is possibly TRBD1 (5 bases). Between the trimmed V and J ends, which lost 3 bases and 5 bases, there was a span of 16 bases. The CDR3 covers 16 residues. Germline V gene lookup returns CDR1 KGHSH and CDR2 LQKENI. CDR3 coding DNA: TGTGCCAGCTCACCCACCGGCAGGGAAGGAAATGAAAAACTGTTTTTT. This sequence encodes CASSPTGREGNEKLFF.

The chain has TRBV19 and TRBJ1-1; perhaps TRBD1 as D (5 bases). Germline CDR1 is LNHDA and CDR2 is SQIVND (reference sequence). V was trimmed by 4 bases and J by 4 bases, leaving 10 bases between them. This CDR3 region has 13 residues. CDR3 region: CASSTHRGTEAFF. The CDR3 nucleotides read TGTGCCAGTAGTACCCATAGGGGCACTGAAGCTTTCTTT.

The V and J genes are TRBV9 and TRBJ2-3; D is ambiguous. The CDR3 has 15 amino acids. V was pared by 3 bases and J by 1 base, with 12 bases between. The germline CDR1 and CDR2 sequences are SGDLS and YYNGEE. The DNA of the CDR3 is TGTGCCAGCAGCGCAAGACTGGTACGCACAGATACGCAGTATTTT. Residues: CASSARLVRTDTQYF.

The chain recombines TRBV5-1 with TRBJ2-1, with 10 bases lining up with TRBD2. The CDR3 loop spans 17 amino acids. The ends lost 0 bases at V and 8 bases at J; junction bases unmatched: 11. CDR1 is SGHRS and CDR2 is YFSETQ in the germline V gene. The CDR3 nucleotides read TGCGCCAGCAGCTTGGTCCCCAGGGGACTAGCGAACGATGAGCAGTTCTTC. It specifies CASSLVPRGLANDEQFF. Full variable domain (missing parts from reference TRBV5-1 and TRBJ2-1): KAGVTQTPRYLIKTRGQQVTLSCSPISGHRSVSWYQQTPGQGLQFLFEYFSETQRNKGNFPGRFSGRQFSNSRSEMNVSTLELGDSALYLCASSLVPRGLANDEQFFGPGTRLTVL.

This clone occurred a few times. The chain uses TRBV5-1 and TRBJ1-2, with 8 bases that match TRBD1. The CDR3 loop spans 13 amino acids. Per the germline V gene, CDR1 is SGHRS and CDR2 is YFSETQ. J lost 6 bases, V lost 5 bases, and 6 bases had no gene match. CDR3 region: CASSPDRVNGYTF. CDR3 DNA sequence: TGCGCCAGCAGTCCGGACAGGGTCAATGGCTACACCTTC.

V gene TRBV30 combines with J gene TRBJ1-1; D gene uncertain. The CDR3 contains 16 residues. CDR1 and CDR2 (germline): GTSNPN, SVGIG (reference sequence). The V end lost 0 bases, the J end lost 6 bases, and 20 bases lay between the germline ends. The CDR3 loop is CAWSVLGLGIGAEAFF. Written as DNA, the CDR3 is TGTGCCTGGAGTGTACTCGGGTTGGGTATAGGCGCTGAAGCTTTCTTT.

The CDR3 protein is CASSPPGRRGASGANVLTF. The CDR3 nucleotides are TGTGCCAGCTCACCACCGGGGCGTAGGGGTGCCTCTGGGGCCAACGTCCTGACTTTC. The rearrangement joins TRBV18 to TRBJ2-6, with D possibly matching TRBD1 (5 bases). Trimming shortened V by 0 bases and J by 0 bases, and 15 bases separated the two germline ends. This CDR3 is 19 amino acids long. The germline V gene encodes CDR1 KGHSH and CDR2 LQKENI.

The chain uses TRBV6-6 and TRBJ1-1; no definite D call. V was pared by 2 bases and J by 3 bases, with 16 bases between. The CDR3 spans 16 residues. Per the germline V gene, CDR1 is MNHNY and CDR2 is SVGAGI (reference sequence). The CDR3 protein is CASSYALNRRDTEAFF. CDR3 sequence (DNA): TGTGCCAGCAGTTACGCCCTAAACCGTAGGGACACTGAAGCTTTCTTT.

The chain links TRBV27 to TRBJ1-5, with D unclear. The CDR3 totals 13 residues. Germline V gene sequence: CDR1 MNHEY, CDR2 SMNVEV (reference sequence). V lost 5 bases and J 8 bases, leaving 13 bases between the germline ends. The CDR3 DNA reads as TGTGCCAGCAGTATAGAGGGTCCGGAGCCCCAGCATTTT. It codes for CASSIEGPEPQHF.

V is TRBV14 and J is TRBJ2-5, with D perhaps matching TRBD1 (6 bases). Per germline, CDR1 SGHDN and CDR2 FVKESK. V lost 1 base and J lost 5, with 14 bases in between. This CDR3 spans 15 amino acids. As DNA, the CDR3 is TGTGCCAGCAGCCAAGGTCTACAGGGTGGGGAGACCCAGTACTTC. Its protein is CASSQGLQGGETQYF.

The rearrangement joins TRBV18 to TRBJ1-1; D possibly corresponds to TRBD1 (5 bases). CDR3 length equals 14 residues. V was trimmed by 2 bases and J by 1 base, leaving 8 bases between them. Germline CDR1 is KGHSH and CDR2 is LQKENI. This CDR3 is CASSPLDTNTEAFF. The CDR3 DNA sequence: TGTGCCAGCTCACCATTGGACACGAACACTGAAGCTTTCTTT.